The 17 T cell receptor beta chains below come from one sample, sequenced in a study of blood T cells in healthy people across ages. Primed by a sample-barcoded 5' primer and a J-beta primer mix, a second PCR proceeded for 7 to 11 cycles. TCRdb re-called the 5' RACE reads through MiXCR, storing one row per CDR3 protein. The sample has about 560,000 distinct CDR3 sequences, around 27% seen once; the top ten hold 3% to 4%. These data were also reused for a study on T cells of mothers and their children.

Source material: blood. These receptors all stem from a boy between 2 and 10 years old in good health.

A remark on this clonotype: A read error may account for a junction end that differs from germline. V and J are TRBV4-3 and TRBJ2-6, with D perhaps matching TRBD1 (6 bases). This CDR3 has 16 residues. Germline values: CDR1 LGHNA, CDR2 YSLEER. CDR3 sequence: CASSLLGSVGANGLTF. In DNA, the CDR3 is TGCGCCAGCAGCCTACTCGGGTCGGTGGGGGCCAACGGCCTGACTTTC.

This clonotype was counted a few times. The chain has TRBV27 and TRBJ2-5; 10 bases align to TRBD2. The J call may be in error: the DNA end matches TRBJ2-7 better. The CDR3 runs to 15 residues. CDR1 is MNHEY, CDR2 SMNVEV, per germline (reference sequence). The CDR3 is CASRISGGFSYEQYF. The CDR3 DNA follows: TGTGCCAGCAGAATTAGCGGGGGGTTCTCCTACGAGCAGTACTTC.

This clonotype was counted between two and nine times. This sequence joins TRBV10-3 and TRBJ2-2, with D possibly TRBD1 on 5 matching bases. The germline V gene encodes CDR1 ENHRY and CDR2 SYGVKD. The V gene lost 4 bases and the J gene lost 2 bases, with 14 bases spanning the gap. This CDR3 contains 16 residues. CDR3 loop: CAISGRDRVNTGELFF. CDR3 bases: TGTGCCATCAGTGGTCGAGACAGAGTAAACACCGGGGAGCTGTTTTTT.

This clonotype has just a few counts. In DNA, the CDR3 is TGTGCCAGCAGCAAATATAGCGGGAGGGAGACCCAGTACTTC. Its translation: CASSKYSGRETQYF. This chain connects TRBV21-1 to TRBJ2-5; TRBD2 is the table's D call, not checked against the DNA. TRBV21-1 is designated a pseudogene. The length of the CDR3 is 14 residues.

This clonotype was counted ten times or more. The chain joins TRBV7-9 to TRBJ2-3; D uncertain. The CDR3 runs 12 residues. V gave up 6 bases and J gave up 5 bases, with 9 bases separating them. In germline, CDR1 is SEHNR, CDR2 FQNEAQ (reference sequence). The CDR3 DNA reads as TGTGCCAGCAGTCCCTTGGGAGATACGCAGTATTTT. This sequence encodes CASSPLGDTQYF.

The chain employs TRBV12-3 or TRBV12-4 and TRBJ1-1, with D possibly TRBD1 on 5 matching bases. The CDR3 runs to 17 residues. The ends were cut back, 3 bases at V and 1 base at J, with 18 bases in the middle. The CDR3 spells CASSFARLRAQNTEAFF. The CDR3, as DNA: TGTGCCAGCAGTTTCGCACGGCTCAGGGCCCAGAACACTGAAGCTTTCTTT.

This sequence joins TRBV20-1 and TRBJ2-5; TRBD1 matches 8 bases. The germline CDR1 and CDR2 sequences are DFQATT and SNEGSKA (reference sequence). Trimming cost V 0 bases and J 6 bases; bases outside gene matches: 12. CDR3 length equals 16 residues. The CDR3 sequence: CSARDIRTGNQKTQYF. CDR3 in DNA: TGCAGTGCTAGAGACATAAGGACAGGGAATCAAAAGACCCAGTACTTC.

CDR3 loop: CASSFLNPGLARGPYNEQFF. The DNA for the CDR3 is TGTGCCAGCAGCTTCCTTAATCCGGGACTAGCAAGGGGTCCCTACAATGAGCAGTTCTTC. This chain links TRBV7-2 with TRBJ2-1; 9 bases map to TRBD2. Trimming took 3 bases from V and 2 from J; bases not matched to a gene: 17. This CDR3 is 20 amino acids long. In germline, CDR1 is SGHTA, CDR2 FQGNSA.

The chain joins TRBV15 to TRBJ1-2, with TRBD1 matching 7 bases. V trimming: 3 bases; J trimming: 8 bases; junction bases outside the gene matches: 6. Germline CDR1 is LNHNV and CDR2 is YYDKDF (reference sequence). The CDR3 sequence is 13 residues long. The CDR3 nucleotides read TGTGCCACCAGCAGTCCACAGGGGAGAGGCTACACCTTC. Its protein product is CATSSPQGRGYTF.

The chain carries TRBV27 and TRBJ2-1; D might be TRBD2 (6 bases). The CDR3 length is 17 residues. Germline values: CDR1 MNHEY, CDR2 SMNVEV (reference sequence). The ends were cut back, 4 bases at V and 3 bases at J, with 19 bases in the middle. CDR3 amino acids: CASSYSGMGRDYNEQFF. CDR3 DNA: TGTGCCAGCAGTTACTCAGGAATGGGGCGGGACTACAATGAGCAGTTCTTC.

The rearrangement uses TRBV5-6 and TRBJ2-1; D may match TRBD1 or TRBD2 (5 bases each). Germline V CDR1 and CDR2: SGHDT, YYEEEE. This CDR3 comprises 15 residues. Trimming stripped 4 bases from V and 3 bases from J, with 14 bases between. The CDR3 region is CASSLEGRYYNEQFF. The DNA of the CDR3 is TGTGCCAGCAGCCTAGAGGGGCGGTACTACAATGAGCAGTTCTTC. The variable domain in full, with the rest retrieved from reference TRBV5-6 and TRBJ2-1, is DAGVTQSPTHLIKTRGQQVTLRCSPKSGHDTVSWYQQALGQGPQFIFQYYEEEERQRGNFPDRFSGHQFPNYSSELNVNALLLGDSALYLCASSLEGRYYNEQFFGPGTRLTVL.

This clonotype was seen only a few times. V gene TRBV27 combines with J gene TRBJ2-7; TRBD1 or TRBD2 may be the D gene (5 bases each). Germline-derived CDR1 and CDR2 are MNHEY and SMNVEV (reference sequence). Trimming shortened V by 1 base and J by 3 bases, and 13 bases separated the two germline ends. CDR3 length: 15 amino acids. As DNA, the CDR3 is TGTGCCAGCAGTTTATTTGGGGGAAAAAACTACGAGCAGTACTTC. It yields the protein CASSLFGGKNYEQYF.

This chain links TRBV9 with TRBJ1-5, with D tentatively TRBD1 (6 bases). In germline, CDR1 is SGDLS, CDR2 YYNGEE. This CDR3 spans 15 amino acids. Trimming left V 0 bases short and J 4 bases short, with 11 bases between. The CDR3 region is CASSVGSGANQPQHF. CDR3 sequence (DNA): TGTGCCAGCAGCGTAGGTTCAGGGGCAAATCAGCCCCAGCATTTT. Together with reference TRBV9 and TRBJ1-5, the CDR3 gives the full variable domain: DSGVTQTPKHLITATGQRVTLRCSPRSGDLSVYWYQQSLDQGLQFLIQYYNGEERAKGNILERFSAQQFPDLHSELNLSSLELGDSALYFCASSVGSGANQPQHFGDGTRLSIL.

This rearrangement joins TRBV4-1 to TRBJ2-7; 9 bases line up with TRBD2. V shed 2 bases, J shed 6 bases, and the junction held 8 bases outside the gene matches. Germline-derived CDR1 and CDR2 are MGHRA and YSYEKL. This CDR3 has 15 amino acids. The CDR3 sequence: CASSQLAGVQVEQYF. In DNA form, the CDR3 reads TGCGCCAGCAGCCAATTAGCGGGAGTCCAGGTCGAGCAGTACTTC.

This clonotype was detected only a few times. This rearrangement joins TRBV20-1 to TRBJ1-5; TRBD1 matches 8 bases. The CDR3 totals 13 residues. V shed 1 base and J 8 bases; nucleotides not matched to a gene: 4. Per germline, CDR1 DFQATT and CDR2 SNEGSKA (reference sequence). The CDR3 region has the DNA TGCAGTGCTAGAGGGACAGGGAAGGAGCCCCAGCATTTT. Translation gives CSARGTGKEPQHF.

The chain uses TRBV12-3 or TRBV12-4 and TRBJ2-3; D not resolved. The CDR3 has 12 residues. Trimming removed 5 bases at V and 6 bases at J, with 9 bases between. The CDR3 reads CASSPYLDTQYF. The DNA of the CDR3 is TGTGCCAGCAGTCCCTATTTGGATACGCAGTATTTT.

The chain carries TRBV9 and TRBJ2-5; a possible D gene is TRBD2 (5 bases). The CDR3 spans 14 residues. The V gene lost 4 bases and the J gene lost 3 bases, with 13 bases spanning the gap. Per germline, CDR1 SGDLS and CDR2 YYNGEE. CDR3 coding DNA: TGTGCCAGCAGCCGGACCGGGCGGGAAGAGACCCAGTACTTC. The encoded protein is CASSRTGREETQYF. The whole variable domain, filled in from reference TRBV9 and TRBJ2-5, reads DSGVTQTPKHLITATGQRVTLRCSPRSGDLSVYWYQQSLDQGLQFLIQYYNGEERAKGNILERFSAQQFPDLHSELNLSSLELGDSALYFCASSRTGREETQYFGPGTRLLVL.